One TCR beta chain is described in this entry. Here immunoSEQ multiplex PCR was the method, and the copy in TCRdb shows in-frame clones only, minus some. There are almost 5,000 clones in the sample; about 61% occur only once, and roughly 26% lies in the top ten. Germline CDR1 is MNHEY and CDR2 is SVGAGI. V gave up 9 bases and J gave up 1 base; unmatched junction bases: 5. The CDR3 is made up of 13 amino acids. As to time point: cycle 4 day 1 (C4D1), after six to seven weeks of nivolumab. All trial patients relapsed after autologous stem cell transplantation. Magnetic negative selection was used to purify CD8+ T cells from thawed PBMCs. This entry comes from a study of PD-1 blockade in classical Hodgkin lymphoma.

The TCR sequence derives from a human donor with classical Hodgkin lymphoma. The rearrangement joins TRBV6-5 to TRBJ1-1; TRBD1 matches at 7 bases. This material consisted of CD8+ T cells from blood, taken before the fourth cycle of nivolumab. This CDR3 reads CASHRQGNTEAFF. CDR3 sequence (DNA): TGTGCCAGTCATCGACAGGGGAACACTGAAGCTTTCTTT.